The 16 T cell receptor beta chains given below trace back to one sample, sequenced in a study of blood T cells in healthy people across ages. It was with a sample-barcoded 5' primer and a J-beta primer mix that a second PCR of about 6 to 11 cycles was run. A single record per CDR3 protein comes from TCRdb applying MiXCR to the 5' RACE reads. The repertoire holds nearly 800,000 distinct CDR3 sequences, with 20% to 30% as singletons. These data are also associated with another study on T cells of mothers and their children.

Sequencing input: blood. All receptors derive from a boy aged 5-17 years in good health.

In the case of this clonotype: Relative to the germline gene, one junction end is altered; a read error may explain this. The chain combines TRBV11-2 with TRBJ1-5; 7 bases map to TRBD1. The CDR3 is 15 amino acids. Germline CDR1 is SGHAT and CDR2 is FQNNGV. CDR3 nucleotides: TGTGTCAGCAGCTTCGATCAGGGGGTCAATCAGCCCCAGCATTTT. It translates to CVSSFDQGVNQPQHF.

This clonotype was found a few times. In nucleotides, the CDR3 is TGTGCCAGCAGCCTGGGACAGCAATACGAGCAGTACTTC. Amino acid sequence: CASSLGQQYEQYF. This chain connects TRBV27 to TRBJ2-7; TRBD1 matches at 7 bases. The CDR3 runs 13 residues. Per the germline V gene, CDR1 is MNHEY and CDR2 is SMNVEV (reference sequence). V lost 6 bases and J lost 4; bases outside the gene matches: 6.

V and J are TRBV4-1 and TRBJ2-3; 12 nucleotides align to TRBD2. Losses at the gene ends were 4 bases for V and 4 bases for J; bases not matched to a gene: 9. The CDR3 extends over 17 amino acids. The V gene's germline CDR1 is MGHRA and CDR2 YSYEKL. Written as DNA, the CDR3 is TGCGCCAGCAGCCGGAGACTAGCGGGAGAGATGGCAGATACGCAGTATTTT. It encodes CASSRRLAGEMADTQYF.

The chain recombines TRBV5-6 with TRBJ2-4, with D maybe TRBD2 (5 bases). This CDR3 contains 16 residues. V dropped 0 bases and J dropped 5 bases, with 15 bases sitting between them. Germline V gene lookup returns CDR1 SGHDT and CDR2 YYEEEE. The CDR3 DNA is TGTGCCAGCAGCTTGGGGGGAACCGGGATGCAAAACATTCAGTACTTC. It is translated as CASSLGGTGMQNIQYF. Full variable domain (outside the CDR3, taken from reference TRBV5-6 and TRBJ2-4): DAGVTQSPTHLIKTRGQQVTLRCSPKSGHDTVSWYQQALGQGPQFIFQYYEEEERQRGNFPDRFSGHQFPNYSSELNVNALLLGDSALYLCASSLGGTGMQNIQYFGAGTRLSVL.

This clonotype was seen only a few times. The CDR3 is CSAGDNWEQYF. CDR3 coding DNA: TGCAGTGCAGGGGACAACTGGGAGCAGTACTTC. The chain links TRBV20-1 to TRBJ2-7, with a weak D call TRBD1 (6 bases). The CDR3 extends over 11 amino acids. Germline V CDR1 and CDR2: DFQATT, SNEGSKA (reference sequence). With 6 bases removed from V and 7 bases from J, the gap between germline ends came to 13 bases.

The sample holds a few counts of this clonotype. The chain couples TRBV9 to TRBJ2-1, with D possibly TRBD1 on 6 matching bases. Germline lookup yields CDR1 SGDLS and CDR2 YYNGEE. Trimming stripped 0 bases from V and 0 bases from J, with 16 bases between. The CDR3 consists of 18 residues. CDR3 sequence (DNA): TGTGCCAGCAGCGTAGATGGGGGACACATGAGCTCCTACAATGAGCAGTTCTTC. It is translated as CASSVDGGHMSSYNEQFF.

The chain couples TRBV7-8 to TRBJ2-1; a possible D gene is TRBD2 (5 bases). Trimming pared 1 base from V and 0 bases from J, leaving 16 bases between. The CDR3 consists of 18 residues. Germline assignment: CDR1 SGHVS and CDR2 FQNEAQ. The CDR3 loop is CASSLEERRVSSYNEQFF. The CDR3, as DNA: TGTGCCAGCAGCTTAGAGGAGAGGCGGGTGAGCTCCTACAATGAGCAGTTCTTC.

The chain uses TRBV25-1 and TRBJ1-4; no definite D call. V lost 6 bases and J 0 bases, leaving 11 bases between the germline ends. CDR1 and CDR2 from the germline V gene are MGHDK and SYGVNS. This CDR3 is 15 amino acids long. The CDR3 DNA reads as TGTGCCAGCAGCCCTACGGTGGCAACTAATGAAAAACTGTTTTTT. It yields the protein CASSPTVATNEKLFF.

The genes are TRBV11-2 and TRBJ2-5; the D is unclear. From germline, CDR1 is SGHAT and CDR2 FQNNGV. The CDR3 covers 15 residues. V was clipped by 3 bases and J by 5 bases, with 16 bases between them. The chain's CDR3 is CASSFGELARETQYF. CDR3 DNA: TGTGCCAGCAGCTTCGGTGAATTGGCCCGGGAGACCCAGTACTTC.

The rearrangement uses TRBV6-5 and TRBJ2-4; 9 nucleotides agree with TRBD1. This CDR3 spans 14 amino acids. V was clipped by 6 bases and J by 6 bases; unmatched bases: 6. From germline, CDR1 is MNHEY and CDR2 SVGAGI. The CDR3 loop reads CASSRGQGINIQYF. In DNA form, the CDR3 reads TGTGCCAGCAGCCGTGGACAGGGGATAAACATTCAGTACTTC.

This clonotype was seen at least ten times. The chain combines TRBV29-1 with TRBJ2-7; TRBD1 is a possible D gene (6 bases). The V end was cut by 5 bases, the J end by 3 bases, with 14 bases between. This CDR3 spans 13 amino acids. Germline V gene sequence: CDR1 SQVTM, CDR2 ANQGSEA. The DNA of the CDR3 is TGCAGCGTTCTACAGGGAAGGGTCTACGAGCAGTACTTC. This gives the protein CSVLQGRVYEQYF.

The chain combines TRBV29-1 with TRBJ2-5; D gene ambiguous. V shed 2 bases and J shed 11 bases, with 12 bases lying between them. Germline V gene lookup returns CDR1 SQVTM and CDR2 ANQGSEA. The CDR3 loop spans 11 amino acids. CDR3 DNA sequence: TGCAGCGTTGAAACCGGGTACGGGCAGTACTTC. It specifies CSVETGYGQYF.

The sample holds one count of this clonotype. The V call is TRBV6-2 or TRBV6-3, the J call TRBJ1-5, with 8 nucleotides matching TRBD1. The CDR3 runs to 15 residues. Germline-derived CDR1 and CDR2 are MNHEY and SVGEGT. V shed 7 bases, J shed 3 bases, and the junction held 8 bases outside the gene matches. CDR3 protein: CASTPGQVNNQPQHF. The CDR3 coding sequence is TGTGCCAGCACCCCGGGACAGGTTAACAATCAGCCCCAGCATTTT.

The chain uses TRBV29-1 and TRBJ2-1, with TRBD2 matching 13 bases. CDR1 and CDR2 from the germline V gene are SQVTM and ANQGSEA. J gave up 1 base and V 7 bases, and 7 bases lay outside the gene matches. The CDR3 runs 16 residues. CDR3 amino acids: CSAPTSGRKSYNEQFF. DNA for the CDR3: TGCAGCGCCCCGACTAGCGGGAGGAAGTCCTACAATGAGCAGTTCTTC.

The V and J genes are TRBV27 and TRBJ1-2, with TRBD1 matching 8 bases. The V segment lost 1 base and the J segment 4 bases; nucleotides outside the gene matches: 5. CDR1 and CDR2 from the germline V gene are MNHEY and SMNVEV (reference sequence). The CDR3 totals 15 residues. CDR3 in amino acids: CASSLYQGTGYGYTF. DNA for the CDR3: TGTGCCAGCAGTTTATACCAGGGGACAGGCTATGGCTACACCTTC.

The V gene is TRBV5-1, the J gene TRBJ2-5; no definite D call. The CDR3 is 15 amino acids. V shed 4 bases and J shed 1 base, with 14 bases lying between them. CDR1 and CDR2 (germline): SGHRS, YFSETQ. The CDR3 loop reads CASSLESGPQETQYF. The CDR3 DNA follows: TGCGCCAGCAGCCTAGAGTCCGGGCCCCAAGAGACCCAGTACTTC.